These 28 T cell receptor beta chains originate from one sample sequenced in a study of cytomegalovirus exposure and HLA in healthy donors. The PCR contained 60 Vbeta and 13 Jbeta primers. The protocol was immunoSEQ multiplex PCR, while the TCRdb copy is restricted to in-frame clones and leaves out a portion. The table records 150,000 to 200,000 clones, about 85% of them present only once. Sample: PBMCs. The receptors originated from a girl between 10 and 17 years old in good health and CMV-seropositive.

The rearrangement uses TRBV11-2 and TRBJ2-1; D remains unclear. CDR3 size: 13 residues. In germline, CDR1 is SGHAT, CDR2 FQNNGV. Trimming stripped 0 bases from V and 7 bases from J, with 7 bases between. CDR3 loop: CASSLDGGNEQFF. In DNA, the CDR3 is TGTGCCAGCAGCTTAGATGGCGGAAATGAGCAGTTCTTC.

The chain employs TRBV11-2 and TRBJ2-6, with TRBD2 as a possible D gene (6 bases). Germline V gene lookup returns CDR1 SGHAT and CDR2 FQNNGV. V lost 5 bases and J 3 bases, leaving 8 bases between the germline ends. This CDR3 contains 14 residues. CDR3 coding DNA: TGTGCCAGCAGCGGGGGACTTGGGGCCAACGTCCTGACTTTC. Translating gives CASSGGLGANVLTF.

This clone was seen a handful of times. The chain is built from TRBV6-1 and TRBJ2-7, with D possibly TRBD2 on 5 matching bases. CDR1 and CDR2 (germline): MNHNS, SASEGT. V shed 6 bases and J shed 4 bases, with 16 bases lying between them. The CDR3 is 14 amino acids. CDR3 sequence: CASRSGNLGYEQYF. CDR3 sequence (DNA): TGTGCCAGCAGATCGGGGAACCTCGGGTACGAGCAGTACTTC.

This chain connects TRBV5-1 to TRBJ1-2; no definite D call. The CDR3 has 16 residues. The germline gives CDR1 SGHRS, CDR2 YFSETQ. Trimming cost V 0 bases and J 4 bases, with 16 bases left between them. The CDR3 region is CASSLVAGGVLYGYTF. CDR3 in DNA: TGCGCCAGCAGCTTGGTAGCAGGAGGAGTACTCTATGGCTACACCTTC.

The rearrangement joins TRBV7-9 to TRBJ2-7, with D possibly being TRBD2 (5 bases). This CDR3 spans 16 amino acids. The V end was cut by 3 bases, the J end by 4 bases, with 19 bases between. Germline lookup yields CDR1 SEHNR and CDR2 FQNEAQ (reference sequence). CDR3 in amino acids: CASSFGLSGSAYEQYF. Written as DNA, the CDR3 is TGTGCCAGCAGCTTCGGTTTGTCGGGGAGTGCGTACGAGCAGTACTTC. The full variable domain, rest sourced from reference TRBV7-9 and TRBJ2-7, is DTGVSQNPRHKITKRGQNVTFRCDPISEHNRLYWYRQTLGQGPEFLTYFQNEAQLEKSRLLSDRFSAERPKGSFSTLEIQRTEQGDSAMYLCASSFGLSGSAYEQYFGPGTRLTVT.

The rearrangement links TRBV10-3 to TRBJ2-5, with TRBD1 matching 10 bases. After removal of 7 bases from V and 3 bases from J, the junction contained 2 bases not matched to a gene. In germline, CDR1 is ENHRY, CDR2 SYGVKD. The CDR3 length is 13 residues. CDR3 coding DNA: TGTGCCATCATGGGGACAGGGGAAGAGACCCAGTACTTC. This gives the protein CAIMGTGEETQYF.

This chain joins TRBV5-4 and TRBJ1-2, with D possibly matching TRBD1 (6 bases). CDR3 length equals 14 residues. Germline CDR1 and CDR2: SGHNT and YYREEE (reference sequence). The V end was cut by 5 bases, the J end by 5 bases, with 16 bases between. The CDR3 reads CASSTDSWLYGYTF. CDR3 DNA: TGTGCCAGCAGTACGGACAGCTGGCTGTATGGCTACACCTTC.

This clone was observed at least ten times. V usage is TRBV6-5 and J usage is TRBJ1-4; D unresolved. Deletions cut 0 bases from V and 8 bases from J, with 13 bases between. CDR3 length: 15 amino acids. Germline values: CDR1 MNHEY, CDR2 SVGAGI. CDR3 nucleotide sequence: TGTGCCAGCAGTTACTCGTCTGCGGGCAGGGAAAAACTGTTTTTT. Protein sequence: CASSYSSAGREKLFF.

In its sample, this clone was seen a few times. V usage is TRBV10-3 and J usage is TRBJ2-2, with no clear D. Germline lookup yields CDR1 ENHRY and CDR2 SYGVKD. This CDR3 has 14 amino acids. V was shortened by 11 bases and J by 6 bases, with 19 bases between the two germline ends. The CDR3 region is CAAARGEAAGELFF. DNA of the CDR3: TGTGCCGCCGCTCGAGGAGAGGCTGCCGGGGAGCTGTTTTTT.

The CDR3 DNA reads as TGTGCCAGCGGAGGACGGCCCTCCTACGAGCAGTACTTC. It translates to CASGGRPSYEQYF. The chain links TRBV6-1 to TRBJ2-7, with D perhaps matching TRBD2 (5 bases). The CDR3 is 13 residues long. Trimming stripped 8 bases from V and 0 bases from J, with 11 bases between. Germline V gene data show CDR1 as MNHNS and CDR2 as SASEGT.

The genes are TRBV9 and TRBJ2-7; D is unresolved. The V gene lost 4 bases and the J gene lost 3 bases, with 17 bases spanning the gap. This CDR3 has 15 amino acids. CDR1 is SGDLS, CDR2 YYNGEE, per germline. As DNA, the CDR3 is TGTGCCAGCAGCTTAGACGTAAGCCCCCTCTACGAGCAGTACTTC. Residues: CASSLDVSPLYEQYF.

The chain employs TRBV27 and TRBJ2-2, with 7 bases identical to TRBD2. Losses at the gene ends were 1 base for V and 4 bases for J; bases not matched to a gene: 6. Germline V gives CDR1 MNHEY, CDR2 SMNVEV (reference sequence). The CDR3 covers 16 residues. CDR3 protein: CASSLYETSLTGELFF. CDR3 in DNA: TGTGCCAGCAGTTTATATGAGACTAGCCTCACCGGGGAGCTGTTTTTT.

V gene TRBV4-2 combines with J gene TRBJ1-2; 9 bases map to TRBD1. The CDR3 sequence is 17 residues long. The germline gives CDR1 LGHNA, CDR2 YNFKEQ. V shed 3 bases, J shed 0 bases, and the junction held 8 bases outside the gene matches. The CDR3 sequence is CASSHGTGSVANYGYTF. CDR3 bases: TGTGCCAGCAGCCACGGGACAGGGTCCGTGGCTAACTATGGCTACACCTTC.

The rearrangement joins TRBV29-1 to TRBJ1-2; 12 bases fit TRBD1. CDR1 is SQVTM, CDR2 ANQGSEA, per germline. The CDR3 loop spans 14 amino acids. V was pared by 3 bases and J by 4 bases, with 3 bases of the junction left unmatched. The CDR3: CSVEGTGGFYGYTF. DNA for the CDR3: TGCAGCGTTGAGGGGACAGGGGGCTTCTATGGCTACACCTTC.

With regard to this clone: The junction differs from germline at one of its ends, possibly a read error. The rearrangement uses TRBV13 and TRBJ1-2; TRBD1 might be the D (6 bases). Germline assignment: CDR1 PRHDT and CDR2 FYEKMQ (reference sequence). The CDR3 has 14 residues. The CDR3 DNA reads TGTGCCACCAGCCCCCTCAGGGGAAACTATGGCTACACCTTC. This gives the protein CATSPLRGNYGYTF.

The chain employs TRBV9 and TRBJ2-7, with D tentatively TRBD1 (5 bases). This CDR3 contains 14 residues. Between the trimmed V and J ends, which lost 3 bases and 2 bases, there was a span of 12 bases. Germline V lookup: CDR1 SGDLS, CDR2 YYNGEE. The CDR3 protein is CASSGTSGPYEQYF. The CDR3 nucleotides are TGTGCCAGCAGCGGGACCTCAGGGCCCTACGAGCAGTACTTC. The variable domain in full, completed from reference TRBV9 and TRBJ2-7, reads DSGVTQTPKHLITATGQRVTLRCSPRSGDLSVYWYQQSLDQGLQFLIQYYNGEERAKGNILERFSAQQFPDLHSELNLSSLELGDSALYFCASSGTSGPYEQYFGPGTRLTVT.

Only a few counts were recorded for this clone. The rearrangement joins TRBV30 to TRBJ1-2; D is uncertain. The ends were cut back, 2 bases at V and 4 bases at J, with 5 bases in the middle. Germline-derived CDR1 and CDR2 are GTSNPN and SVGIG (reference sequence). This CDR3 is built from 11 residues. The CDR3 region has the DNA TGTGCCTGGAGTCCGGGCTATGGCTACACCTTC. Amino acids: CAWSPGYGYTF.

The V gene is TRBV15, the J gene TRBJ2-3, with unresolved D. V was trimmed by 6 bases and J by 3 bases, leaving 10 bases between them. The CDR3 is 13 amino acids. Per the germline V gene, CDR1 is LNHNV and CDR2 is YYDKDF (reference sequence). CDR3 nucleotides: TGTGCCACCAGGCCGACCAGGACAGATACGCAGTATTTT. It encodes CATRPTRTDTQYF.

The V call is TRBV11-2, the J call TRBJ1-3; D is perhaps TRBD1 (5 bases). From germline, CDR1 is SGHAT and CDR2 FQNNGV. This CDR3 has 16 amino acids. V lost 5 bases to trimming and J lost 3 bases, with 17 bases between them. Written as DNA, the CDR3 is TGTGCCAGCAGCCAGGCGGGGGGATGGGGTGGAAACACCATATATTTT. Translation: CASSQAGGWGGNTIYF.

The chain joins TRBV11-1 to TRBJ2-7; no definite D call. Trimming pared 5 bases from V and 0 bases from J, leaving 8 bases between. The CDR3 spans 13 residues. In germline, CDR1 is SGHAT, CDR2 FQDESV (reference sequence). The CDR3 loop reads CASSDRVSYEQYF. Written as DNA, the CDR3 is TGTGCCAGCAGCGACCGGGTCTCCTACGAGCAGTACTTC. Variable domain in full (rest from reference TRBV11-1 and TRBJ2-7): EAEVAQSPRYKITEKSQAVAFWCDPISGHATLYWYRQILGQGPELLVQFQDESVVDDSQLPKDRFSAERLKGVDSTLKIQPAELGDSAMYLCASSDRVSYEQYFGPGTRLTVT.

The rearrangement links TRBV5-1 to TRBJ1-2, with 7 nucleotides matching TRBD1. Germline trimming cut 3 bases from V and 6 bases from J; bases unmatched to any gene: 8. There are 14 residues in the CDR3. Germline V gene lookup returns CDR1 SGHRS and CDR2 YFSETQ. The CDR3 bases are TGCGCCAGCAGCTCTCGACAGGGAAGGGATGGCTACACCTTC. It yields the protein CASSSRQGRDGYTF.

V usage is TRBV7-2 and J usage is TRBJ1-5; TRBD1 agrees at 8 bases. The CDR3 is 18 amino acids. Per the germline V gene, CDR1 is SGHTA and CDR2 is FQGNSA. Germline trimming cut 3 bases from V and 5 bases from J; bases unmatched to any gene: 15. Here the CDR3 DNA reads TGTGCCAGCAGCTTTGACAGGGGTCAATCGTTAAGGGATCAGCCCCAGCATTTT. It yields the protein CASSFDRGQSLRDQPQHF. The entire variable domain, with the rest obtained from reference TRBV7-2 and TRBJ1-5, is as follows: GAGVSQSPSNKVTEKGKDVELRCDPISGHTALYWYRQSLGQGLEFLIYFQGNSAPDKSGLPSDRFSAERTGGSVSTLTIQRTQQEDSAVYLCASSFDRGQSLRDQPQHFGDGTRLSIL.

This clone was seen more than once but under ten times. The chain joins TRBV27 to TRBJ2-1, with 15 nucleotides matching TRBD2. After removal of 6 bases from V and 7 bases from J, the junction contained 4 bases not matched to a gene. The CDR3 runs 15 residues. Looked up from germline, CDR1 is MNHEY and CDR2 is SMNVEV (reference sequence). CDR3 amino acids: CASSLGLAGGNEQFF. The CDR3 nucleotides are TGTGCCAGCAGCCTGGGACTAGCGGGAGGTAATGAGCAGTTCTTC.

This chain connects TRBV2 to TRBJ2-5; D perhaps matches TRBD1 (6 bases). The CDR3 loop spans 13 amino acids. The germline V and J ends were trimmed by 6 bases and 4 bases, with 12 bases remaining between them. Germline V gene sequence: CDR1 SNHLY, CDR2 FYNNEI. The DNA for the CDR3 is TGTGCCAGCAGGGACAGAGTATTAGAGACCCAGTACTTC. Translating gives CASRDRVLETQYF.

This CDR3 reads CAWSRGNWDTEAFF. DNA of the CDR3: TGTGCCTGGAGTCGCGGGAATTGGGACACTGAAGCTTTCTTT. The J gene is TRBJ1-1, the V gene TRBV30; D is undetermined. CDR3 size: 14 residues. Trimming removed 2 bases at V and 3 bases at J, with 13 bases between. Germline values: CDR1 GTSNPN, CDR2 SVGIG (reference sequence).

This clone was picked up a small number of times. The rearrangement links TRBV5-1 to TRBJ1-3; no firm D call. V was cut by 6 bases and J by 3 bases, with 25 bases left in between. This CDR3 is built from 18 residues. Germline CDR1 and CDR2: SGHRS and YFSETQ. CDR3 residues: CASIPSRVSEERGNTIYF. CDR3 in DNA: TGCGCCAGCATCCCTTCCCGAGTTTCAGAGGAACGTGGAAACACCATATATTTT.

This chain connects TRBV5-5 to TRBJ1-1, with 11 bases fitting TRBD1. V was clipped by 3 bases and J by 5 bases; unmatched bases: 6. CDR1 SGHKS and CDR2 YYEKEE come from the germline V gene (reference sequence). The CDR3 sequence is 15 residues long. DNA of the CDR3: TGTGCCAGCAGCTGGAGGACAGGGGGCTATACTGAAGCTTTCTTT. Amino acid sequence: CASSWRTGGYTEAFF.

This clone appeared a few times. The chain carries TRBV15 and TRBJ2-3; 7 positions agree with TRBD2. There are 19 residues in the CDR3. From germline, CDR1 is LNHNV and CDR2 YYDKDF (reference sequence). Trimming took 0 bases from V and 2 from J; bases not matched to a gene: 14. CDR3 sequence: CATSRESKTSRRLTDTQYF. The CDR3 DNA sequence: TGTGCCACCAGCAGAGAGAGTAAGACTAGCCGGAGGCTCACAGATACGCAGTATTTT.